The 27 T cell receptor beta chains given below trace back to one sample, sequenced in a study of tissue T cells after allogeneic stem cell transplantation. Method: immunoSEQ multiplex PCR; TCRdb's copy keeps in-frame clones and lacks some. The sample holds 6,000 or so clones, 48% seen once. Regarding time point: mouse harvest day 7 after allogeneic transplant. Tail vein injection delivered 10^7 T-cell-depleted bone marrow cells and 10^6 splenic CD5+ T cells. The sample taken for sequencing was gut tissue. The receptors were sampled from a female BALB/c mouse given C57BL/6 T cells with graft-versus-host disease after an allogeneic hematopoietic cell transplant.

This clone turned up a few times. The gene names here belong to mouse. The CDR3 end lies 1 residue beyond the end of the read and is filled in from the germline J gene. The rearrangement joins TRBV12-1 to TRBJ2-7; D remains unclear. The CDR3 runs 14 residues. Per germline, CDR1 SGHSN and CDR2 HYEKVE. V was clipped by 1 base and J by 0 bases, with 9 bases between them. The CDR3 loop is CASSLTHLSYEQYF. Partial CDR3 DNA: TGTGCCAGCTCTCTGACTCACCTCTCCTATGAACAGTAC.

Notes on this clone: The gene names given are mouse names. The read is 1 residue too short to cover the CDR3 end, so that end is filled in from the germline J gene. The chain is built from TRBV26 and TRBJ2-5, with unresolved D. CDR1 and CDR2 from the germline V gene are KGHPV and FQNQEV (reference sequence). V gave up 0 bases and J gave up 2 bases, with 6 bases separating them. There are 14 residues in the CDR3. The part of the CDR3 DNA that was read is TGTGCCAGCAGTCTGTCGGGTGGCCAAGACACCCAGTAC. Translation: CASSLSGGQDTQY. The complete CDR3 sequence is CASSLSGGQDTQYF.

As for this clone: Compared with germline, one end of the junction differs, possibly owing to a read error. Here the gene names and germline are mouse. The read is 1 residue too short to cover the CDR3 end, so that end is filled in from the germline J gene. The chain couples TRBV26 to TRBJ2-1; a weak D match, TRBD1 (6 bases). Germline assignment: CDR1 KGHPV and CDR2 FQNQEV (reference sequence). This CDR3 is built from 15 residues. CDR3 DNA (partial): TGTGCCGGCAGTCCCTACAGGGAAAACTATGCTGAGCAGTTC. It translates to CAGSPYRENYAEQF. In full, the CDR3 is CAGSPYRENYAEQFF.

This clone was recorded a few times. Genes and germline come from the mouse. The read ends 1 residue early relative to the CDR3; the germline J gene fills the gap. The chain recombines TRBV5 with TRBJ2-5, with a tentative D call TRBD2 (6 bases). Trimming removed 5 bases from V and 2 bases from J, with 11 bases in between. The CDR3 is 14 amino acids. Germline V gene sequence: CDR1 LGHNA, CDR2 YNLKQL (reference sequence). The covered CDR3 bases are TGTGCCAGCAGCACCTGGGGAATCCAAGACACCCAGTAC. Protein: CASSTWGIQDTQY. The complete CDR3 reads CASSTWGIQDTQYF.

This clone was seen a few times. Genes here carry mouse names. Here the CDR3 reads CASSLSGVSNERLFF. The part of the CDR3 DNA that was read is TGTGCCAGCAGTCTGTCGGGGGTTTCCAACGAAAGATTATTT. This sequence joins TRBV26 and TRBJ1-4; maybe TRBD1 (5 bases). Coverage ceases 1 residue before the CDR3 finishes, and the germline J gene fills in the end. Germline values: CDR1 KGHPV, CDR2 FQNQEV (reference sequence). Trimming took off 0 bases at V and 0 bases at J, with 5 bases between the two ends. The CDR3 sequence is 15 residues long.

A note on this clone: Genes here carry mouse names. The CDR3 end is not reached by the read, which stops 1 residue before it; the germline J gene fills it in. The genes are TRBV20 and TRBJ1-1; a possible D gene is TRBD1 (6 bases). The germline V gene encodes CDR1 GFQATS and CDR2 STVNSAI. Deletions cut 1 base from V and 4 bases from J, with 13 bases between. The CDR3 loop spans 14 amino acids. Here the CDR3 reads CGARGGTLRTEVFF. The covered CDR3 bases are TGTGGTGCTAGGGGAGGGACATTACGCACAGAAGTCTTC.

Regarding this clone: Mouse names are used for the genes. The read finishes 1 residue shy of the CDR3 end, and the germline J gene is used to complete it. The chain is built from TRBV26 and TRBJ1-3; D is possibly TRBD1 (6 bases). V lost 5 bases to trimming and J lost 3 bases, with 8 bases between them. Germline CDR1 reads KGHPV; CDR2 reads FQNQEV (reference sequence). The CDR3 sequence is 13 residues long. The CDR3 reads CASSEGGGNTLYF. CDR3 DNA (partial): TGTGCCAGCAGTGAGGGGGGTGGAAATACGCTCTAT.

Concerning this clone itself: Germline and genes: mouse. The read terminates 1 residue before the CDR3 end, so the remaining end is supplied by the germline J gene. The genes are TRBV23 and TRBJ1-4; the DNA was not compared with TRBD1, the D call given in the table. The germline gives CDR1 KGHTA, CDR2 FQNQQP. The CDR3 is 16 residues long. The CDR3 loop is CSSSPGQSLSNERLFF. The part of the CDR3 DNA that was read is TGCTCCAGCAGCCCGGGACAGAGTCTTTCCAACGAAAGATTATTT.

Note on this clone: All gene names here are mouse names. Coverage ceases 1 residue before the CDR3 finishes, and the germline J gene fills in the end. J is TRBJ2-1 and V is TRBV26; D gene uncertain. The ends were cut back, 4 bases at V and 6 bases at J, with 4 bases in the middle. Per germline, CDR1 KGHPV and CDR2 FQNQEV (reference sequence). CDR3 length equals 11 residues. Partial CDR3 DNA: TGTGCCAGCAGTCGGGGTGCTGAGCAGTTC. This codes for CASSRGAEQF. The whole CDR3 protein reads CASSRGAEQFF.

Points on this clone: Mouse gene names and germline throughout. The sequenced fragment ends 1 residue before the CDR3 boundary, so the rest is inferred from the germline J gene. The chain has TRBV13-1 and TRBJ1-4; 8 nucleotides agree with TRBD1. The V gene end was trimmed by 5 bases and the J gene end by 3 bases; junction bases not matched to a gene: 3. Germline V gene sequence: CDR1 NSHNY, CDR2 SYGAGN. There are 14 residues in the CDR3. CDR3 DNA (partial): TGTGCCAGCAGGACAGGGGATCCCAACGAAAGATTATTT. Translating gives CASRTGDPNERLF. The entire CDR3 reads CASRTGDPNERLFF.

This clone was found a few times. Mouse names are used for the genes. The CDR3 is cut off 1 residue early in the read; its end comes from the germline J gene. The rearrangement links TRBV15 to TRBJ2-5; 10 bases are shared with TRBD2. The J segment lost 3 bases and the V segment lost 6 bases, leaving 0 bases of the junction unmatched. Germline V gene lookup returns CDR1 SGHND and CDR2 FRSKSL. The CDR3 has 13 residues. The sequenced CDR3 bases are TGTGCCAGCAGACTGGGGGGGCAAGACACCCAGTAC. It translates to CASRLGGQDTQY. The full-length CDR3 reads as CASRLGGQDTQYF. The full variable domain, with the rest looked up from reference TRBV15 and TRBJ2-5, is DAGVTQTPRHEVAEKGQTIILKCEPVSGHNDLFWYRQTKIQGLELLSYFRSKSLMEDGGAFKDRFKAEMLNSSFSTLKIQPTEPKDSAVYLCASRLGGQDTQYFGPGTRLLVL.

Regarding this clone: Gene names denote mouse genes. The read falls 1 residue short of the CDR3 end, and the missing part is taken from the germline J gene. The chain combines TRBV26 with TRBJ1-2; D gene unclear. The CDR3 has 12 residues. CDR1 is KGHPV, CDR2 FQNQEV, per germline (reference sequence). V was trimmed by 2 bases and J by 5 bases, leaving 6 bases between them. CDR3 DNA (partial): TGTGCCAGCAGTCTGGGGAGGTCCGACTACACC. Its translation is CASSLGRSDYT. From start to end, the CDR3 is CASSLGRSDYTF.

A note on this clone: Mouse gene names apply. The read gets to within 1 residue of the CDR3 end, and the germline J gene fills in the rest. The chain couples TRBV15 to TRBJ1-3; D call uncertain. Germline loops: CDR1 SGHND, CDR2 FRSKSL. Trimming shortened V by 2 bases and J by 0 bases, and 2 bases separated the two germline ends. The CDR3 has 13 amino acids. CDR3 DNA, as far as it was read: TGTGCCAGCAGTTTAAATTCTGGAAATACGCTCTAT. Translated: CASSLNSGNTLY. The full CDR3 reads CASSLNSGNTLYF.

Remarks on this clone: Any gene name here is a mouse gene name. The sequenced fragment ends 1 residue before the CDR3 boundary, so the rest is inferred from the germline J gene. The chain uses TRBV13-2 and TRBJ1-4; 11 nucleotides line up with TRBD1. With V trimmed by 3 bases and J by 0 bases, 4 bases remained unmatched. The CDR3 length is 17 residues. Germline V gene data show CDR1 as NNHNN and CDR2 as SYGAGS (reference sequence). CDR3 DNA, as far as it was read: TGTGCCAGCGGTGTCCCGGGACAGGGGGTTTCCAACGAAAGATTATTT. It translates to CASGVPGQGVSNERLF. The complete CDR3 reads CASGVPGQGVSNERLFF.

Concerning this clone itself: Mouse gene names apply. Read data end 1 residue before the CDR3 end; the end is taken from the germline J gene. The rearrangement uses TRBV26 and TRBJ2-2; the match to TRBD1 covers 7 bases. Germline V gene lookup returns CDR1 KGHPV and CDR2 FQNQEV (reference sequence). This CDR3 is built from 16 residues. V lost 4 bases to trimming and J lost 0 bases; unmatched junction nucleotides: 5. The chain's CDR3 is CASSPPGTANTGQLYF. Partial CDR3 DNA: TGTGCCAGCAGTCCTCCCGGGACAGCAAACACCGGGCAGCTCTAC.

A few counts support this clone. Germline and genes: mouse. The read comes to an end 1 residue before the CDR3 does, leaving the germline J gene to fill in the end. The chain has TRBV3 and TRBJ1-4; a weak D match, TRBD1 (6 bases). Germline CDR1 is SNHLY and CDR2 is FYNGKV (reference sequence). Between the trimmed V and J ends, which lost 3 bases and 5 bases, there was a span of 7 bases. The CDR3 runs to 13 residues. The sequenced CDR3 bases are TGTGCCAGCAGCTTGGGACAAAACGAAAGATTATTT. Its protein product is CASSLGQNERLF. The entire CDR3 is CASSLGQNERLFF.

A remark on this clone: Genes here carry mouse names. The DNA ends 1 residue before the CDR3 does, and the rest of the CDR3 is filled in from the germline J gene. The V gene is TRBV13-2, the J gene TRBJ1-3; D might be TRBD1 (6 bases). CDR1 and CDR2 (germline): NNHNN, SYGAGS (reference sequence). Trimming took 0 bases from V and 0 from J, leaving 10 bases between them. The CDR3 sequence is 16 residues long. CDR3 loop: CASGDAGQTSGNTLYF. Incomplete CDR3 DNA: TGTGCCAGCGGTGATGCGGGACAAACTTCTGGAAATACGCTCTAT.

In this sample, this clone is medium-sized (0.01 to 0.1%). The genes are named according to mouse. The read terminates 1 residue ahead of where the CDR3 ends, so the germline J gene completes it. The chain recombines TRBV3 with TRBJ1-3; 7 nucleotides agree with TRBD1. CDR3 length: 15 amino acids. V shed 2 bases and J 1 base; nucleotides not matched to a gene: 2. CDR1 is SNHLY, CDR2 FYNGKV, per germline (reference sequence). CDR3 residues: CASSLRGLSGNTLYF. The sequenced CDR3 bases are TGTGCCAGCAGCTTAAGGGGGCTCTCTGGAAATACGCTCTAT.

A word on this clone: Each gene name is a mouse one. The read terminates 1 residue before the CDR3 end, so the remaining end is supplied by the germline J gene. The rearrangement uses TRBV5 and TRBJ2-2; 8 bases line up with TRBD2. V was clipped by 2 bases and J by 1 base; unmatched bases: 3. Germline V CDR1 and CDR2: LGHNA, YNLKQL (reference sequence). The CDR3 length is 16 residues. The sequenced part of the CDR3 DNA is TGTGCCAGCAGCCAAAGTGGGGGGGGAAACACCGGGCAGCTCTAC. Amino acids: CASSQSGGGNTGQLY. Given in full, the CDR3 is CASSQSGGGNTGQLYF.

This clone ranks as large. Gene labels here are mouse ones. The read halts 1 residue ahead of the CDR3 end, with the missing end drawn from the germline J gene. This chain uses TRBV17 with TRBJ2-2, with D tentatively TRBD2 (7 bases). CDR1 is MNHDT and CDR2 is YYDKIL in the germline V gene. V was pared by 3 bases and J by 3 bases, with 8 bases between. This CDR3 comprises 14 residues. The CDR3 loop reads CASSRGGDTGQLYF. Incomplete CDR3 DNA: TGTGCTAGCAGTAGGGGGGGCGACACCGGGCAGCTCTAC. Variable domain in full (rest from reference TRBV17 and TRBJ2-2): DTTVKQNPRYKLARVGKPVNLICSQTMNHDTMYWYQKKPNQAPKLLLFYYDKILNREADTFEKFQSSRPNNSFCSLYIGSAGLEYSAMYLCASSRGGDTGQLYFGEGSKLTVL.

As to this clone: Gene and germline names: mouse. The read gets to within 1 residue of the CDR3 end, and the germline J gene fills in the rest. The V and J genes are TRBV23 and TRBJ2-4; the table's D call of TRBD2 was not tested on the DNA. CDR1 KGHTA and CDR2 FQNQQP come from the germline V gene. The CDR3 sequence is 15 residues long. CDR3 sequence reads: CSSSLGLESQNTLYF. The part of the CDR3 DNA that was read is TGCTCCAGCAGTCTCGGACTGGAGAGTCAAAACACCTTGTAC.

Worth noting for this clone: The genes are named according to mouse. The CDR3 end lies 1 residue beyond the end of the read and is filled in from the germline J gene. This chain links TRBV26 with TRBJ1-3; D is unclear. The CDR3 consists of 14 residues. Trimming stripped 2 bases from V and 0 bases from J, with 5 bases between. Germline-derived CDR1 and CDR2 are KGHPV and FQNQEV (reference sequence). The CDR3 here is CASSLPHSGNTLYF. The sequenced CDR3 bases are TGTGCCAGCAGTCTGCCTCATTCTGGAAATACGCTCTAT.

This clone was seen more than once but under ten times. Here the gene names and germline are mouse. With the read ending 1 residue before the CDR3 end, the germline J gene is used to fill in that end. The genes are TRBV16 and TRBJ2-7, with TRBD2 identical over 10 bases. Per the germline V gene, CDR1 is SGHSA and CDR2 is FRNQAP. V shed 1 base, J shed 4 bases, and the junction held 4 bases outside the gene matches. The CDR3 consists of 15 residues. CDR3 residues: CASSLAGTGEYEQYF. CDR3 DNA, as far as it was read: TGTGCAAGCAGCTTAGCCGGGACTGGGGAATATGAACAGTAC.

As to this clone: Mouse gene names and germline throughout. CDR3 residues: CASSLSGRGTLYF. The DNA read from the CDR3 is TGTGCCAGCAGCTTATCAGGGAGGGGTACGCTCTAT. This chain joins TRBV3 and TRBJ1-3; a possible D gene is TRBD1 (5 bases). The read stops 1 residue short of the end of the CDR3; the missing end is completed from the germline J gene. Germline V gene lookup returns CDR1 SNHLY and CDR2 FYNGKV (reference sequence). The CDR3 contains 13 residues. Trimming removed 2 bases from V and 9 bases from J, with 11 bases in between. The complete variable domain, with remaining parts taken from reference TRBV3 and TRBJ1-3, reads GPKVLQIPSHQIIDMGQMVTLNCDPVSNHLYFYWYKQILGQQMEFLVNFYNGKVMEKSKLFKDQFSVERPDGSYFTLKIQPTALEDSAVYFCASSLSGRGTLYFGEGSRLIVV.

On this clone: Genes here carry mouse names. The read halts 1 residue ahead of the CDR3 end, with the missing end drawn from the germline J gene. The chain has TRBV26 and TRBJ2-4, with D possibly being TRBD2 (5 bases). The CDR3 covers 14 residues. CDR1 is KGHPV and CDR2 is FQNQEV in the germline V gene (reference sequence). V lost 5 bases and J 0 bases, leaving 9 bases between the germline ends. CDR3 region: CASSALGSQNTLYF. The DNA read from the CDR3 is TGTGCCAGCAGTGCTCTGGGTAGTCAAAACACCTTGTAC.

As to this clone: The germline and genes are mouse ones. The CDR3 region is CASSGTGNTGQLYF. The part of the CDR3 DNA that was read is TGTGCCAGCAGTGGGACAGGGAACACCGGGCAGCTCTAC. This sequence joins TRBV26 and TRBJ2-2, with 9 bases fitting TRBD1. The sequenced fragment ends 1 residue before the CDR3 boundary, so the rest is inferred from the germline J gene. Germline lookup yields CDR1 KGHPV and CDR2 FQNQEV (reference sequence). The CDR3 spans 14 residues. V dropped 5 bases and J dropped 2; count of bases not matched to a gene: 0.

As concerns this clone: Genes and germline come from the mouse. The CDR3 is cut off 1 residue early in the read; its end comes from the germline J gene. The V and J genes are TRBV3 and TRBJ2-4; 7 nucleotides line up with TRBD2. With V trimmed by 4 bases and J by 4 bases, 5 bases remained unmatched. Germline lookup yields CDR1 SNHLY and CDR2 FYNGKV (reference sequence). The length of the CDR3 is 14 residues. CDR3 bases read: TGTGCCAGCAGCTCCGACTGGGAGGAAAACACCTTGTAC. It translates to CASSSDWEENTLY. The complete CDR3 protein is CASSSDWEENTLYF. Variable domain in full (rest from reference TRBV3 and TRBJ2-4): GPKVLQIPSHQIIDMGQMVTLNCDPVSNHLYFYWYKQILGQQMEFLVNFYNGKVMEKSKLFKDQFSVERPDGSYFTLKIQPTALEDSAVYFCASSSDWEENTLYFGAGTRLSVL.